This TCR beta chain was identified in a study of cytotoxic CD8 clonotypes in ibrutinib-treated CLL. Study-level information: Specimens for response were gathered following a median roughly 13 months of therapy, spanning 6 to 36.

TCRdb's copy holds only in-frame clones and misses some; the assay was immunoSEQ multiplex PCR. Of around 300,000 clones in the sample, around four fifths were seen once. Germline values: CDR1 MNHEY, CDR2 SVGAGI. The CDR3 is 16 residues long. The V and J ends lost 2 bases and 2 bases, in that order; junction bases with no gene match: 7. V and J are TRBV6-5 and TRBJ2-3, with 7 bases aligning to TRBD2. The receptor was isolated from a human donor with chronic lymphocytic leukemia. Here the sequenced sample was PBMCs, taken before ibrutinib treatment. CDR3 sequence: CASSYVAGANTDTQYF. The CDR3 region has the DNA TGTGCCAGCAGTTACGTTGCGGGAGCCAACACAGATACGCAGTATTTT.